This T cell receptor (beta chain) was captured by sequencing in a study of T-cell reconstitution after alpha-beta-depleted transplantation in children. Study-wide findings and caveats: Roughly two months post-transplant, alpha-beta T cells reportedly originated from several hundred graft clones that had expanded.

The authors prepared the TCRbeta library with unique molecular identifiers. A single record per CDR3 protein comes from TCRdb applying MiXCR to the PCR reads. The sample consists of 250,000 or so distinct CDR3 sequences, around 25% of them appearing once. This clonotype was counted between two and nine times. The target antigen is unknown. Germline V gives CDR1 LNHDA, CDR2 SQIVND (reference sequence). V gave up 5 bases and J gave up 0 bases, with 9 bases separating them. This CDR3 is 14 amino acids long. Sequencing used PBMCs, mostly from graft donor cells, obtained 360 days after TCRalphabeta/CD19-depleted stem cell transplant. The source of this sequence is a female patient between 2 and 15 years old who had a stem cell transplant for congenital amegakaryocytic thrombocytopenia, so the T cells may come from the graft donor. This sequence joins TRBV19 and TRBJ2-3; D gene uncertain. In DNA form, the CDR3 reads TGTGCCAGTAGTGCCGTAACCAGCACAGATACGCAGTATTTT. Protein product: CASSAVTSTDTQYF.